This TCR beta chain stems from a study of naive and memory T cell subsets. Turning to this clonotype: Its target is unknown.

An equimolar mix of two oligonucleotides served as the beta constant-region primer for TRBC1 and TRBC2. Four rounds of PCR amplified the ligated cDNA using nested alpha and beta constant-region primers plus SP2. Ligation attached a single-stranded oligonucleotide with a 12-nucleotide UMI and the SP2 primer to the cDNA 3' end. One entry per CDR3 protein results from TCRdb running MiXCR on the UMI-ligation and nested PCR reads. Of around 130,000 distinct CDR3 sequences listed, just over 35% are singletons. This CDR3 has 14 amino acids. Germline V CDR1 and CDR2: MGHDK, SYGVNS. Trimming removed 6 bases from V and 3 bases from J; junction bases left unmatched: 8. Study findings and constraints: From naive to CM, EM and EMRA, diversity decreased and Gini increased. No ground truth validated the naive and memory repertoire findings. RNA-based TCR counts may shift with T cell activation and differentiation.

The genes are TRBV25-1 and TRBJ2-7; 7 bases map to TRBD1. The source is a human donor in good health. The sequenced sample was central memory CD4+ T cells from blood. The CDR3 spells CASRGWDRDYEQYF. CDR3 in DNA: TGTGCCAGCAGGGGGTGGGACAGAGACTACGAGCAGTACTTC.